Given below is one T cell receptor beta chain in context. Per the germline V gene, CDR1 is SGHTA and CDR2 is FQGNSA. CDR3 length: 14 amino acids. Trimming stripped 4 bases from V and 4 bases from J, with 13 bases between. These data belong to a study of regulatory T cells in long-lasting Graves disease. The time point was: persistent/refractory GD, antithyroid drugs over 5 years with positive TRAb. RNA extracted from PBMCs served as the sequencing template. Through Arm-PCR of CDR3 regions and iRepertoire HTBI primers, TCR beta libraries were built. TCRdb re-analysed the multiplex PCR reads in MiXCR, keeping a single row per CDR3 protein. The repertoire consists of 350,000 to 500,000 distinct CDR3 sequences, with 21% occurring once and the leading ten covering over 11%.

The chain joins TRBV7-2 to TRBJ2-5, with D perhaps TRBD1 (6 bases). This specimen consisted of peripheral blood mononuclear cells (PBMCs), obtained when the disease was refractory, from a patient treated with antithyroid drugs. This receptor was obtained from a female donor with Graves disease. Written as DNA, the CDR3 is TGTGCCAGCAGCTCGAGACAGGTTGGAGAGACCCAGTACTTC. Translated, it gives CASSSRQVGETQYF.